This T cell receptor (beta chain) was identified in a study of blood T cell repertoires in COVID-19. Background on the study: T cells, B-cell-depleted T cells, or PBMCs supplied cDNA or gDNA.

The germline CDR1 and CDR2 sequences are SGHTA and FQGTGA. With V trimmed by 1 base and J by 2 bases, 6 bases remained unmatched. There are 16 residues in the CDR3. In the source study's methods: Cell counts per sample came from amplifying reference gene primers. Libraries were prepared by immunoSEQ multiplex PCR; TCRdb keeps only in-frame clonotypes and omits some of them. V and J calls and clone size are those listed in that table; D and trimming were worked out from the DNA. The repertoire includes fewer than 200,000 clones, around nine tenths of them detected once, and about 2.6% sits in the top ten.

Material: peripheral blood. This receptor was identified in a man aged 35 to 55 with active or convalescent COVID-19. This sequence joins TRBV7-3 and TRBJ2-3, with 7 bases matching TRBD2. In DNA form, the CDR3 reads TGTGCCAGCAGCTTAATGTCCGGGGGGTCCACAGATACGCAGTATTTT. Its protein is CASSLMSGGSTDTQYF.